This T cell receptor (beta chain) derives from a study of T cell responses to AZD1222 COVID-19 vaccine. Study-wide points: The study found Spike-specific TCR breadth and depth rose after two AZD1222 doses.

Method: immunoSEQ multiplex PCR; TCRdb's copy keeps in-frame clones and lacks some. The table shows approximately 180,000 clones, with about 88% occurring only once. This clone appeared a single time. Its antigen remains unknown. This material consisted of peripheral blood, taken on day 0 of AZD1222 vaccination. This receptor was taken from an adult in good health.

CDR3 sequence: CASSTTGTGGNEQFF. CDR3 sequence (DNA): TGTGCCAGTAGTACCACCGGGACAGGGGGCAATGAGCAGTTCTTC. The chain employs TRBV19 and TRBJ2-1, with 11 bases fitting TRBD1. This CDR3 is built from 15 residues. From germline, CDR1 is LNHDA and CDR2 SQIVND (reference sequence). Trimming at V came to 4 bases and at J to 6 bases, leaving 5 bases not matched to a gene.